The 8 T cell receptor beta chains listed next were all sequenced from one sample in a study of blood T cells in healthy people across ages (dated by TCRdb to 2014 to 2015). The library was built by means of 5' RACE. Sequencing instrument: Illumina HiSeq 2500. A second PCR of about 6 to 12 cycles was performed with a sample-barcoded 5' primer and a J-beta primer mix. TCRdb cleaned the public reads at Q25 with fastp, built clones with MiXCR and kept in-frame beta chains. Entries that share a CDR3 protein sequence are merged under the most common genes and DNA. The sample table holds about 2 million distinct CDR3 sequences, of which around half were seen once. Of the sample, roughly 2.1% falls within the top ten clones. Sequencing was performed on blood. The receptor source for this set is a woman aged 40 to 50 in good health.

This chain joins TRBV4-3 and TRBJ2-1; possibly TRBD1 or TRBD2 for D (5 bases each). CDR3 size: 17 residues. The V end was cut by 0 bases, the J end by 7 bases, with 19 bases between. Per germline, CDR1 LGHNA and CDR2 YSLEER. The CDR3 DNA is TGCGCCAGCAGCCAAGATAACGTGGCAGGGTGGGGGAATGAGCAGTTCTTC. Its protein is CASSQDNVAGWGNEQFF.

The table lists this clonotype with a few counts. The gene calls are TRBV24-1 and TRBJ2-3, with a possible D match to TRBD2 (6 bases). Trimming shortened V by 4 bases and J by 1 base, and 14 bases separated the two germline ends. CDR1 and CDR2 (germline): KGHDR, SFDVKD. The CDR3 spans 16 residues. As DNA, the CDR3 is TGTGCCACCAGTGACCGGGCCGGGACTGGCACAGATACGCAGTATTTT. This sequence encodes CATSDRAGTGTDTQYF.

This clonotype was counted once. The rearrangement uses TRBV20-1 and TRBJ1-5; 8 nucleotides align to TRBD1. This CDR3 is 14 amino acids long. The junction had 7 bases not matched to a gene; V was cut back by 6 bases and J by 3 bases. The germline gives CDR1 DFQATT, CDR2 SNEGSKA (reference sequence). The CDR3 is CSASGTGPNQPQHF. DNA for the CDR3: TGCAGTGCGTCCGGGACAGGCCCCAATCAGCCCCAGCATTTT.

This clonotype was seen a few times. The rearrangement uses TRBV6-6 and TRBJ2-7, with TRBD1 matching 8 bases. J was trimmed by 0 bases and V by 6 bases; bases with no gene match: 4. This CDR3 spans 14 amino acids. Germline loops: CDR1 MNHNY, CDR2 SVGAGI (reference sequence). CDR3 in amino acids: CASRHGQGSYEQYF. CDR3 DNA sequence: TGTGCCAGCAGGCACGGACAGGGCTCCTACGAGCAGTACTTC.

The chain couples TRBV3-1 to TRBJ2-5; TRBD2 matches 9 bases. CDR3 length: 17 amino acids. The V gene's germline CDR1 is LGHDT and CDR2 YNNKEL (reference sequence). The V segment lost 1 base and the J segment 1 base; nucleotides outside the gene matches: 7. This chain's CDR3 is CASSQGRLLAGQETQYF. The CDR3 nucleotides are TGTGCCAGCAGCCAAGGACGACTACTAGCGGGCCAAGAGACCCAGTACTTC.

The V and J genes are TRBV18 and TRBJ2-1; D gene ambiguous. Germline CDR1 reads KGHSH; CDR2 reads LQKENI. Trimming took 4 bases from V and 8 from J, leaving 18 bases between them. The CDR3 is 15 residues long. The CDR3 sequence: CASSRVDPSVDEQFF. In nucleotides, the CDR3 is TGTGCCAGCTCACGTGTCGACCCTTCGGTCGATGAGCAGTTCTTC.

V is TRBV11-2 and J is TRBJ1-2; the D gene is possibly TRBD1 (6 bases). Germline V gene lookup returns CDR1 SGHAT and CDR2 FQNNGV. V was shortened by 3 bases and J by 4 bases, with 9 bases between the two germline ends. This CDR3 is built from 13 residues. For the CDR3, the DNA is TGTGCCAGCAGCTTGGGGGCAACCTATGGCTACACCTTC. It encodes CASSLGATYGYTF.

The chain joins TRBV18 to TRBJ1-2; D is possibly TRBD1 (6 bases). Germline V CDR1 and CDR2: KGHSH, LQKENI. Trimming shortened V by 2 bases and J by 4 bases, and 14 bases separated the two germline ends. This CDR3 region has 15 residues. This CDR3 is CASSPGGGGLYGYTF. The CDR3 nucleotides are TGTGCCAGCTCACCAGGTGGAGGGGGTCTCTATGGCTACACCTTC.